This TCR beta chain was recorded in a study of shared clonotypes between healthy human individuals. Study-level background: CD4 naive and CD4 memory each took three plates per donor, while CD8 naive took two and CD8 memory one. Findings and caveats of the study: The sharing of about 5% of naive CD4 clonotypes was seen across several donors. Researchers sampled blood only, noting tissue repertoires likely differ.

Sorted-subset replicate PCR reactions were performed with about 190 ng DNA, corresponding to roughly 29,000 T cell genomes. Libraries were prepared by immunoSEQ multiplex PCR; TCRdb keeps only in-frame clonotypes and omits some of them. The sample lists around 100,000 clones; about 66% were seen once. The CDR3 extends over 17 amino acids. The J segment lost 5 bases and the V segment lost 1 base, leaving 6 bases of the junction unmatched. Germline V gives CDR1 SGHTA, CDR2 FQGNSA. In this sample, this clone turned up a few times. The antigen is undetermined. Other DNA sequences in this specimen translate into the identical CDR3.

Sequencing input: memory CD8+ T cells sorted from blood. Subset reported: CD45RO+ cells pooled with CCR7-negative TemRA cells. The receptor was isolated from a woman aged 30 to 39 in good health. The chain recombines TRBV7-2 with TRBJ2-2; 11 bases align to TRBD2. The CDR3: CASSLVGLAGGTGELFF. In DNA, the CDR3 is TGTGCCAGCAGCTTAGTTGGATTAGCGGGAGGGACCGGGGAGCTGTTTTTT.